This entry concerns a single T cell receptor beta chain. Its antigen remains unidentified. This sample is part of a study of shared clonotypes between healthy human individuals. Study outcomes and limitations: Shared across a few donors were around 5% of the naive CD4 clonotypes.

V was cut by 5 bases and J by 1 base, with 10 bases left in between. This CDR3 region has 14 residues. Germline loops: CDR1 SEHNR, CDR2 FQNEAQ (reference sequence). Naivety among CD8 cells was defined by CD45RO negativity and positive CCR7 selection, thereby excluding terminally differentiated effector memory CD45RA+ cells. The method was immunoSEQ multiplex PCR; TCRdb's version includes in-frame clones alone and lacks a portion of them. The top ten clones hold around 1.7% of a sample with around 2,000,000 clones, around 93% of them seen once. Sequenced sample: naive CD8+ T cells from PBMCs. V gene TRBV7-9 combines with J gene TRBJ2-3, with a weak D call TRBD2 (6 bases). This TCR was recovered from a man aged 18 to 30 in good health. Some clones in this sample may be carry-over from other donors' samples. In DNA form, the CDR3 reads TGTGCCAGCAGCACGGGACTTCGCACAGATACGCAGTATTTT. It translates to CASSTGLRTDTQYF.